The 21 T cell receptor beta chains given below trace back to one sample, sequenced in a study of CD8+CD57+ T cells in acquired aplastic anemia. Patients sequenced had flow cytometry evidence of CD8+CD57+ cell expansion. For CDR3 and TCR beta VDJ profiling, genomic DNA was the template used. TCRdb analysed the reads with MiXCR anew, one entry per CDR3 protein. The sample consists of 200,000 to 300,000 distinct CDR3 sequences, approximately 79% of them appearing once. The sequenced sample was sorted CD4+, CD8+, or CD8+CD57+ T cells (not recorded which) from PBMCs. The receptor set was obtained from a human donor with aplastic anemia.

Remarks on this clonotype: Because it lacks the conserved phenylalanine or tryptophan at the end, this CDR3 is likely a read error. Because the CDR3's place on the DNA is in doubt, the DNA is left out and the CDR3 is given as listed by TCRdb. V gene TRBV9 combines with J gene TRBJ2-3; TRBD2, as called in the table, went unchecked against the DNA. The CDR3 extends over 13 residues, inclusive of both ends. From germline, CDR1 is SGDLS and CDR2 YYNGEE. The CDR3 reads CASSAGARGYTFV.

This clonotype was recorded only once. The chain recombines TRBV7-3 with TRBJ1-1; TRBD1 is a possible D gene (6 bases). V gave up 5 bases and J gave up 9 bases, with 25 bases separating them. The CDR3 consists of 16 residues. CDR1 is SGHTA and CDR2 is FQGTGA in the germline V gene. CDR3 loop: CASSEGGTWGETQAFF. The CDR3 nucleotides read TGTGCCAGCAGCGAAGGGGGGACTTGGGGAGAGACCCAAGCTTTCTTT.

Concerning this clonotype: One end of the junction does not line up with germline, which may come from a read error. The gene calls are TRBV19 and TRBJ2-1, with 10 positions matching TRBD2. The CDR3 extends over 15 amino acids. Germline V gene sequence: CDR1 LNHDA, CDR2 SQIVND (reference sequence). The CDR3 protein is CASGITSGNNHPQHF. The CDR3 DNA reads TGTGCCAGTGGAATTACTAGCGGGAACAATCATCCCCAGCATTTC.

Details on this clonotype: A junction end diverges from the germline sequence, so it may reflect a read error. V is TRBV7-8 and J is TRBJ2-1; D might be TRBD2 (6 bases). The length of the CDR3 is 13 residues. Germline V gene data show CDR1 as SGHVS and CDR2 as FQNEAQ. The chain's CDR3 is CASSDAGIHETYF. CDR3 nucleotides: TGTGCCAGCAGTGATGCGGGAATCCATGAGACGTACTTC.

This sequence joins TRBV7-9 and TRBJ1-6; unclear D gene. The CDR3 totals 16 residues. V lost 11 bases and J lost 15, with 32 bases in between. Germline CDR1 is SEHNR and CDR2 is FQNEAQ (reference sequence). CDR3 sequence reads: CAYEVAAYQETPYLHF. The CDR3 nucleotides are TGTGCCTACGAGGTAGCGGCGTACCAAGAGACCCCGTACCTCCACTTT.

Details on this clonotype: Relative to the germline gene, one junction end is altered; a read error may explain this. The rearrangement uses TRBV15 and TRBJ1-5; no firm D call. The DNA matches TRBJ2-5 better at its end, which makes the J call doubtful. This CDR3 is 14 amino acids long. Germline V CDR1 and CDR2: LNHNV, YYDKDF (reference sequence). The CDR3 region has the DNA TGTGCCACCAGTAGAGGCAATGAGCAACAGACCCAGTACTTC. Translating it yields CATSRGNEQQTQYF.

At least ten counts were recorded for this clonotype. The chain has TRBV5-6 and TRBJ2-1, with D perhaps given as TRBD1 or TRBD2 (5 bases each). Germline CDR1 SGHDT, CDR2 YYEEEE. V was trimmed by 0 bases and J by 4 bases, leaving 8 bases between them. The CDR3 has 14 amino acids. The CDR3 here is CASSLAGPYNEQFF. The CDR3 DNA sequence: TGTGCCAGCAGCTTGGCGGGGCCTTACAATGAGCAGTTCTTC. The whole variable domain, remainder taken from reference TRBV5-6 and TRBJ2-1, is DAGVTQSPTHLIKTRGQQVTLRCSPKSGHDTVSWYQQALGQGPQFIFQYYEEEERQRGNFPDRFSGHQFPNYSSELNVNALLLGDSALYLCASSLAGPYNEQFFGPGTRLTVL.

This clonotype was detected only a few times. One end of the junction is discordant with germline, which a read error may explain. J is TRBJ2-1 and V is TRBV20-1; 13 bases are shared with TRBD2. Germline V lookup: CDR1 DFQATT, CDR2 SNEGSKA (reference sequence). This CDR3 contains 11 residues. CDR3 amino acids: CRQGLAGSLSF. The CDR3 DNA sequence: TGCAGACAGGGACTAGCGGGAAGTCTGTCCTTC.

This CDR3 reads CASSFHGDANALSYEQYV. The CDR3, as DNA: TGTGCCAGCAGCTTTCATGGAGATGCCAATGCCCTTTCTTACGAGCAGTACGTC. This chain joins TRBV7-2 and TRBJ2-7; D unresolved. Trimming cost V 3 bases and J 4 bases, with 25 bases left between them. The CDR3 runs 18 residues. Germline CDR1 SGHTA, CDR2 FQGNSA.

For this clonotype: The junction and the germline gene differ at one end; a read error may be behind it. DNA for the CDR3: TGTGCTAGCAGCGGGGGGTATGAAGAGGTCGCCTCTGGGTACACCTTC. Amino acids: CASSGGYEEVASGYTF. This rearrangement joins TRBV7-7 to TRBJ1-2; TRBD1 is a possible D gene (5 bases). The CDR3 is made up of 16 amino acids. Germline loops: CDR1 SSHAT, CDR2 FNYEAQ (reference sequence). Based on the CDR3 plus reference TRBV7-7 and TRBJ1-2, the full variable domain is GAGVSQSPRYKVTKRGQDVTLRCDPISSHATLYWYQQALGQGPEFLTYFNYEAQPDKSGLPSDRFSAERPEGSISTLTIQRTEQRDSAMYRCASSGGYEEVASGYTFGSGTRLTVV.

There are many counts of this clonotype. V gene TRBV11-3 combines with J gene TRBJ2-1; 10 bases line up with TRBD1. Germline lookup yields CDR1 SGHNT and CDR2 YENEEA. V dropped 3 bases and J dropped 2; count of bases not matched to a gene: 1. The CDR3 is made up of 15 amino acids. The CDR3 DNA reads TGTGCCAGCAGCTTGACAGGGGGCGCCTACAATGAGCAGTTCTTC. Protein: CASSLTGGAYNEQFF.

This clonotype turned up a few times. This sequence may be a read error, since a much larger clone differs from it by one base. The chain employs TRBV7-8 and TRBJ2-3; no clear D gene. Trimming took 0 bases from V and 11 from J, leaving 9 bases between them. Germline values: CDR1 SGHVS, CDR2 FQNEAQ. This CDR3 is built from 12 residues. In nucleotides, the CDR3 is TGTGCCAGCAGCTTAGCGGGAAGTGAGCAGTATTTT. Its protein product is CASSLAGSEQYF.

This clonotype is a singleton in its sample. The gene calls are TRBV7-6 and TRBJ1-2; 7 nucleotides line up with TRBD1. The CDR3 totals 13 residues. Germline CDR1 SGHVS, CDR2 FNYEAQ. V lost 5 bases, J lost 4 bases, and 4 bases stayed unmatched. The CDR3 loop is CASSPDRVYGYTF. The CDR3 bases are TGTGCCAGCAGCCCCGACAGGGTCTATGGCTACACCTTC.

The DNA for the CDR3 is TGTGCCAGCAGCCCGTGGGGGACCTGGGGAGAGACCCAGTACTTC. It translates to CASSPWGTWGETQYF. The chain joins TRBV11-3 to TRBJ2-5; D may correspond to TRBD1 or TRBD2 (5 bases each). The CDR3 is 15 residues long. V was shortened by 5 bases and J by 4 bases, with 17 bases between the two germline ends. Germline CDR1 reads SGHNT; CDR2 reads YENEEA.

The CDR3 here is CASSVGGTDTRYF. Here the CDR3 DNA reads TGTGCCAGCAGCGTCGGGGGCACAGATACGCGCTATTTT. V usage is TRBV7-8 and J usage is TRBJ2-3; D could derive from TRBD1 or TRBD2 (6 bases each). The CDR3 contains 13 residues. The V gene lost 5 bases and the J gene lost 15 bases, with 21 bases spanning the gap. Per the germline V gene, CDR1 is SGHVS and CDR2 is FQNEAQ. Variable domain in full (rest from reference TRBV7-8 and TRBJ2-3): GAGVSQSPRYKVAKRGQDVALRCDPISGHVSLFWYQQALGQGPEFLTYFQNEAQLDKSGLPSDRFFAERPEGSVSTLKIQRTQQEDSAVYLCASSVGGTDTRYFGPGTRLTVL.

V usage is TRBV4-1 and J usage is TRBJ2-1; D is possibly TRBD2 (5 bases). Germline CDR1 reads MGHRA; CDR2 reads YSYEKL. The CDR3 spans 15 residues. The V and J ends lost 4 bases and 7 bases respectively, with 17 bases between them. The CDR3 bases are TGCGCCAGCAGCCTCTATAGAGGGCGTTCGAATGAGCAGTTCTTC. Its protein product is CASSLYRGRSNEQFF.

Of note for this clonotype: A much larger clone lies one base from this, so it may be a read error. V gene TRBV7-6 combines with J gene TRBJ1-1; D is perhaps TRBD1 (5 bases). Germline V gives CDR1 SGHVS, CDR2 FNYEAQ. The CDR3 length is 15 residues. This CDR3 is CASTLGRVPSGANVF. The CDR3 nucleotides are TGTGCCAGCACCCTAGGGAGGGTCCCCTCTGGGGCCAACGTCTTT.

A remark on this clonotype: Without the conserved terminal phenylalanine or tryptophan, this CDR3 likely stems from a read error. The DNA is left out, because the CDR3 cannot be placed on it with certainty; the CDR3 is given as TCRdb lists it. The chain employs TRBV7-9 and TRBJ1-2; whether TRBD1, the table's D call, matches the DNA was not checked. Germline lookup yields CDR1 SEHNR and CDR2 FQNEAQ (reference sequence). The CDR3 comprises 13 residues, both ends counted. CDR3 loop: CASIRGATGANTL.

The V call is TRBV20-1, the J call TRBJ1-2, with D perhaps TRBD1 (5 bases). Germline V gene lookup returns CDR1 DFQATT and CDR2 SNEGSKA (reference sequence). Trimming removed 3 bases at V and 14 bases at J, with 10 bases between. The CDR3 sequence is 9 residues long. The CDR3 here is CSASVGGTF. Written as DNA, the CDR3 is TGCAGTGCTAGTGTTGGGGGGACCTTC.

The rearrangement links TRBV15 to TRBJ1-2; a weak D match, TRBD1 (5 bases). The CDR3 consists of 19 residues. Trimming stripped 4 bases from V and 2 bases from J, with 26 bases between. Germline CDR1 LNHNV, CDR2 YYDKDF (reference sequence). The CDR3 spells CATSTVDRDLKLRNYGYTF. CDR3 DNA: TGTGCCACCAGCACCGTTGACCGGGACCTTAAACTCCGGAACTATGGCTACACCTTC.

The count of this clonotype is one. Because it lacks the conserved phenylalanine or tryptophan at the end, this CDR3 is likely a read error. The limits of the CDR3 on the DNA are not certain, so only TCRdb's listed CDR3 is given. This chain uses TRBV7-2 with TRBJ1-1. Ends included, the CDR3 has 13 residues. The germline gives CDR1 SGHTA, CDR2 FQGNSA. CDR3 loop: CASSYPVDTEALY.